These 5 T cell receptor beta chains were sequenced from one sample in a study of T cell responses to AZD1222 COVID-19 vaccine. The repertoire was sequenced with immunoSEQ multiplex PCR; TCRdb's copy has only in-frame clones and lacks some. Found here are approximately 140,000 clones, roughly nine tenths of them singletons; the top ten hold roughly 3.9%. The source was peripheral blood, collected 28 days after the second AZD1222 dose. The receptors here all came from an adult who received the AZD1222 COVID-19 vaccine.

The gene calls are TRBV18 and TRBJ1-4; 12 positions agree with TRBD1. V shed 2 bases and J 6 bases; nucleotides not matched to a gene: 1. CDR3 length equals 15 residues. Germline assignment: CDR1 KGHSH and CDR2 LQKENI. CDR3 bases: TGTGCCAGCTCACCAAGGGACAGGGGGCATGAAAAACTGTTTTTT. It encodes CASSPRDRGHEKLFF.

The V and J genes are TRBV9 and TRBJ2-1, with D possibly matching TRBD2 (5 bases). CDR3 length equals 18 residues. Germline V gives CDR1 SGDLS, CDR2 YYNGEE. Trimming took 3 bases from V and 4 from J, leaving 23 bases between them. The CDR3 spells CASSGSGGPVDSYNEQFF. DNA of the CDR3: TGTGCCAGCAGCGGCAGTGGAGGCCCAGTAGACTCATACAATGAGCAGTTCTTC.

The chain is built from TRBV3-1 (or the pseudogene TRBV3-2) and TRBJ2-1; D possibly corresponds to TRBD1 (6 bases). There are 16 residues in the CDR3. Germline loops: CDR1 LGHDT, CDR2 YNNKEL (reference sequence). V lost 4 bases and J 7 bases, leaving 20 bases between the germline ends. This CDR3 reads CASSPHAGASGNEQFF. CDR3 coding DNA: TGTGCCAGCAGCCCTCATGCAGGGGCCTCCGGGAATGAGCAGTTCTTC.

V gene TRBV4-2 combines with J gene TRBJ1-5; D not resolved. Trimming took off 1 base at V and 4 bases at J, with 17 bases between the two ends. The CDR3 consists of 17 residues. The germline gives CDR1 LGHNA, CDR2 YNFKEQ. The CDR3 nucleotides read TGTGCCAGCAGCCAAGGGGGATCCAGACCGATAAATCAGCCCCAGCATTTT. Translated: CASSQGGSRPINQPQHF.

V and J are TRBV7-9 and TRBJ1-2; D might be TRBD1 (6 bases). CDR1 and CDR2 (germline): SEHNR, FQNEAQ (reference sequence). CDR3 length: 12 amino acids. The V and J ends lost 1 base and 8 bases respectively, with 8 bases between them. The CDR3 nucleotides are TGTGCCAGCAGCTTAGTTGGGGGCGGCTACACCTTC. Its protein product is CASSLVGGGYTF.